The present T cell receptor beta chain was sequenced within a study of T cell responses to AZD1222 COVID-19 vaccine. On this clone: Its target is unknown.

Study results and limitations: After the peak T cell response, and only then, were repertoires sampled. When two AZD1222 doses had been given, Spike-specific TCR breadth and depth rose. Seropositive status at baseline applied to only five or six AZD1222 recipients.

The CDR3 spans 14 residues. V lost 4 bases, J lost 4 bases, and 13 bases lay in between. Germline V gene lookup returns CDR1 SGHAT and CDR2 FQNNGV. The assay was immunoSEQ multiplex PCR, and TCRdb's table has in-frame clones only and misses some. The data show over 110,000 clones, roughly 91% seen once. The clonotype was recovered from an adult in good health. V is TRBV11-2 and J is TRBJ1-1, with D unclear. The sequencing here drew on peripheral blood, taken on day 0 of AZD1222 vaccination. The CDR3 coding sequence is TGTGCCAGCAGCTCAGCAAGGACGGGCACTGAAGCTTTCTTT. Its protein is CASSSARTGTEAFF.